This TCR beta chain was sequenced for a study of cytomegalovirus exposure and HLA in healthy donors. The study's findings and limits: In a later analysis, TCR beta V- and J-gene trimming showed a link to a missense DCLRE1C variant. Later analysis reportedly placed an Asian-associated ancestry cluster below the approximately 650-donor mean in N-insertions.

The PCR had 60 Vbeta and 13 Jbeta primers. Some clones are missing from TCRdb's copy, which holds only in-frame ones; the method was immunoSEQ multiplex PCR. This table holds roughly 110,000 clones, approximately 74% found once. The CDR3 is 16 amino acids. V dropped 0 bases and J dropped 4; count of bases not matched to a gene: 4. Germline V gene sequence: CDR1 LNHDA, CDR2 SQIVND (reference sequence). On this clone: Its target is unknown.

This TCR came from a woman aged 40 to 50 in good health and CMV-seropositive. Sequencing was performed on PBMCs. The rearrangement links TRBV19 to TRBJ2-1, with 9 nucleotides matching TRBD2. The CDR3 region has the DNA TGTGCCAGTAGTATAGATACGCTAGCGGGATACAATGAGCAGTTCTTC. It yields the protein CASSIDTLAGYNEQFF.